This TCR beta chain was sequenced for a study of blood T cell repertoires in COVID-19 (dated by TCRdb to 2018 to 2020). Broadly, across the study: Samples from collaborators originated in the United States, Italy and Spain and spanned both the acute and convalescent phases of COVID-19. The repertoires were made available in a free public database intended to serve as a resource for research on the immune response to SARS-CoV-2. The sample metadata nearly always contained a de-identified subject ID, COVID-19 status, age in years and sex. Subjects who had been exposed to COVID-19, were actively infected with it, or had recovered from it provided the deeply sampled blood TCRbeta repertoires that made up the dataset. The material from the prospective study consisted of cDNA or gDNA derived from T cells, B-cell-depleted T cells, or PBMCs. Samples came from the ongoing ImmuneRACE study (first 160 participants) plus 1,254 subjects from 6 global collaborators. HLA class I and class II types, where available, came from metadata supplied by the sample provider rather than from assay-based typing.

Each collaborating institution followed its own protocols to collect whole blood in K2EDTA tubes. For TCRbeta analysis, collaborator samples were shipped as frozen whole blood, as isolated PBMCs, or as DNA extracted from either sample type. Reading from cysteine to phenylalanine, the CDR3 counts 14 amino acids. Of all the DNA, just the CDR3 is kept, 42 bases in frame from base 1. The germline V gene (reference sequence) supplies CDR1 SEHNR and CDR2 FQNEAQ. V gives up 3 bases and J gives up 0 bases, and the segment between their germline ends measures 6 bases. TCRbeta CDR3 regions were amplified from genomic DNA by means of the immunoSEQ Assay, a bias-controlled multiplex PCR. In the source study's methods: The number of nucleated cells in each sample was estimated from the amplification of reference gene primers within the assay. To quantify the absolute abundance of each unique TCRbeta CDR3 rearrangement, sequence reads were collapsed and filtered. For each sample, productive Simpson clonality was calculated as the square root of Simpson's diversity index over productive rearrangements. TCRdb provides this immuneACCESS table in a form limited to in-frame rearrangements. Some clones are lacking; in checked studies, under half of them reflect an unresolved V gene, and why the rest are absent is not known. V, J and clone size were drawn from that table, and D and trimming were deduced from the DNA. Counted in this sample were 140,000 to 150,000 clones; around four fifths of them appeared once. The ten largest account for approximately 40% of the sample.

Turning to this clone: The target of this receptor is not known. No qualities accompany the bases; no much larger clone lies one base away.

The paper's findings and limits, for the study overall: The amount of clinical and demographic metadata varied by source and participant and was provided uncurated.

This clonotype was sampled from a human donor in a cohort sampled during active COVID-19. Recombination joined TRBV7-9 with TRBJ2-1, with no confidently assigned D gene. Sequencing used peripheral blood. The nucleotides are TGTGCCAGCAGCTTGACTCCCTCCTACAATGAGCAGTTCTTC. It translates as CASSLTPSYNEQFF.